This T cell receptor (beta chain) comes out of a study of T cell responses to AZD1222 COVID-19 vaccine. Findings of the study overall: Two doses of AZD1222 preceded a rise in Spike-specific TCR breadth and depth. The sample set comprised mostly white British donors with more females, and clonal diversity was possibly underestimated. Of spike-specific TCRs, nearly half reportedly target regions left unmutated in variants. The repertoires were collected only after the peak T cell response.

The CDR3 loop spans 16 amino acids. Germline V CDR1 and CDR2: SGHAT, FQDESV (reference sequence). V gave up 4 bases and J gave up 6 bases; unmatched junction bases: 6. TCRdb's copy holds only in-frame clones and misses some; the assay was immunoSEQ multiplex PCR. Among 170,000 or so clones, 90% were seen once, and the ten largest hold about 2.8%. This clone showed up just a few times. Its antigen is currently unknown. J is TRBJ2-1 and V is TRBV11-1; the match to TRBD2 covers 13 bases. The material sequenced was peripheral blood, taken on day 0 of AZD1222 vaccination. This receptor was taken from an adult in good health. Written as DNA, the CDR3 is TGTGCCAGCAGCTACACCGGGACTAGCGGGGTCAATGAGCAGTTCTTC. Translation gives CASSYTGTSGVNEQFF.